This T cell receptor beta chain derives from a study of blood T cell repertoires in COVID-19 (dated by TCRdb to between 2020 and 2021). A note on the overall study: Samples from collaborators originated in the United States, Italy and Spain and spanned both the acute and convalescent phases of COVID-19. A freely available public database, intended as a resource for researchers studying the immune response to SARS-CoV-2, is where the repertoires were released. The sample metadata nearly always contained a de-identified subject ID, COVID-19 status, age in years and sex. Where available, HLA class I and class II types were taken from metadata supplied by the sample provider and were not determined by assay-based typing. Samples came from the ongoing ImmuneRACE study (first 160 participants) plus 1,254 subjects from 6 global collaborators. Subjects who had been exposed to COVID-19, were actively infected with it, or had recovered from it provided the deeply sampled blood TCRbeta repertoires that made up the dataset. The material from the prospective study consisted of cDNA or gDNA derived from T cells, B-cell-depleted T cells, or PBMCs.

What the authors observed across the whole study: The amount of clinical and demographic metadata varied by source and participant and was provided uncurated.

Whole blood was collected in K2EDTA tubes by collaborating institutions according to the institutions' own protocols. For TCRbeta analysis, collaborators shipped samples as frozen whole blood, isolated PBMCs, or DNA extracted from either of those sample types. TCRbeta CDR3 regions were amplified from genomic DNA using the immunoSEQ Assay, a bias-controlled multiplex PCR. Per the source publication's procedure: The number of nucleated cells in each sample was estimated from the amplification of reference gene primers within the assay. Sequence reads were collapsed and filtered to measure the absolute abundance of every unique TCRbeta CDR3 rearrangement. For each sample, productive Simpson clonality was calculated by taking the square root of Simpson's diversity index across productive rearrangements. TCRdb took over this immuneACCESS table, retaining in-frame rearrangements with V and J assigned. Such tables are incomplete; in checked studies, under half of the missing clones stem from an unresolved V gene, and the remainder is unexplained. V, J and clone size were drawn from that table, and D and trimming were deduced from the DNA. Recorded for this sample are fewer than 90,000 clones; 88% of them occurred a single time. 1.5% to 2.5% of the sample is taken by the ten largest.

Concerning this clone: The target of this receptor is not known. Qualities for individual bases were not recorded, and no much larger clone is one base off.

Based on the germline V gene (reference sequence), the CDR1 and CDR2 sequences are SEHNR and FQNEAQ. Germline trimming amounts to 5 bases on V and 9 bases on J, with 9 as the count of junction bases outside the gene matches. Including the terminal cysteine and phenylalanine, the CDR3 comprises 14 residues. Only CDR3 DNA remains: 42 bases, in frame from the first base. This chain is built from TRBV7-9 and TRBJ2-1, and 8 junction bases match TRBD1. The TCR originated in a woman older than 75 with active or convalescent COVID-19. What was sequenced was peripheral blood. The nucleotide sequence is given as TGTGCCAGCAGCACCCGACAGGGGAATAGTGAGCAGTTCTTC. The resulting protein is CASSTRQGNSEQFF.